This TCR beta chain was recovered during a study of blood T cells in healthy people across ages (dated by TCRdb to 2015 to 2017). As for the study more broadly: In model experiments, template switching captured about one uniquely barcoded TCR beta cDNA molecule for every two T cells. To track age-related changes in TCR beta repertoire diversity, the study relied on deep sequencing normalized with unique cDNA molecular identifiers. The donors were divided into four age groups: young (average around 16 years), middle-aged (roughly 42), aged (approximately 64) and long-lived (nearly 85). Two additional independent replicas of 1 million unique cDNA reads from the same blood draw were analyzed for two donors (one aged 18 to 30 and one aged 80 or older). The research as a whole found: Total diversity estimates from one million sequenced T cells were considered lower bounds and underestimates. The CMV infection status of donors was not known, potentially confounding age-related changes in expanded clonotypes. Observed TCR beta diversity per million T cells fell roughly linearly with age, and a significant reduction was already apparent by age approximately 41. Compared with the aged group, more naive CD4+ T cells, fewer expanded clones and increased TCR diversity were shown by the long-lived group, suggesting age selection. Observed TCR beta diversity correlated strongly with the percentage of naive T cells measured by flow cytometry. Conclusive comparison of naive and antigen-experienced compartments was prevented by the profiling of bulk unsorted PBMCs.

The library was made by 5' RACE. Sequencing was performed on an Illumina HiSeq 2500. The second PCR ran for about 6 to 12 cycles and used a J-beta primer mix along with a sample-barcoded 5' primer. A template-switch 5' adaptor carrying 12 random nucleotides introduced a unique molecular identifier onto each TCR beta cDNA molecule. Each sample yielded at least 2.5 million CDR3-containing paired-end reads. First-strand cDNA was synthesized from all RNA with the Mint cDNA synthesis kit, primed by a TRBC-specific oligonucleotide. All cDNA was treated with uracil-DNA glycosylase and then went through a first 18-cycle PCR with the universal primers M1SS and BC2_uni_R. The source study handled its data this way. Each sample was normalized by randomly selecting 1 million high-quality reads, each carrying a distinct molecular identifier. Reads sharing molecular identifiers were discarded rather than binned into consensus sequences. MiTCR, set to a Q25 quality threshold and the strictest error-elimination algorithm, was used for CDR3 identification, clonotype clustering and error correction. A nonparametric unseen species model using Euler transformation provided a lower-bound estimate of total TCR beta diversity. The raw public reads went through TCRdb reprocessing: fastp at Q25, MiXCR clone calling, in-frame beta chains kept. Records with the same CDR3 protein are collapsed into one entry carrying the most frequent genes and DNA. None of the V and J calls come from the authors' own analysis; TCRdb made them. Present in this sample are about 930,000 distinct CDR3 sequences, roughly 29% of which were seen just once. The ten largest make up 10% of the sample.

V is cut by 5 bases and J by 7 bases, and the space between the germline ends is 15 bases. Including cysteine and phenylalanine, the CDR3 has 13 amino acids. The read is trimmed to its CDR3 DNA, 39 bases read in frame from base 1. CDR1 is given as SQVTM and CDR2 as ANQGSEA, both from the germline V gene. This clonotype showed up many times. No antigen is known for it. Base quality data are lacking; no much larger clone is found one base away. The 40 or so donors, aged 6 to 90 years, were systemically healthy Caucasian individuals from Russia. Each donor gave roughly 11 milliliters of peripheral blood, drawn into EDTA-treated Vacutainer tubes. PBMCs were isolated by Ficoll-Paque density-gradient centrifugation, with at least 6 million obtained per sample. Total RNA was extracted from PBMCs with Trizol reagent, with at least 5 micrograms obtained per sample. The percentages of naive CD45RAhigh/CD27high T cells were determined by flow cytometry on a PBMC aliquot from every donor.

Separately, the same data were catalogued under a study of T cells of mothers and their children. The second source states: Donors were nine systemically healthy Caucasian individuals: three mothers and their six children. cDNA synthesis used all of the extracted RNA, with approximately 1.6 ug of RNA in each 15 ul reaction. In the second PCR, sample barcodes and 2-4 random nucleotides were introduced via the M1S primer. More than 8.5 million TCR beta CDR3 reads were obtained from each mother, and several million reads were obtained from each child. Thymic selection similarly shapes TCR recombination output in related and unrelated pairs, with minor effect from inherited differences. Normalized repertoire overlap was always found to be slightly, but never significantly, higher in related mother-child pairs than in unrelated mother-child pairs. No persistent microchimeric T cell clones were detected, at a sensitivity of 90 to 100 clones per million clonotypes. To look for features that set related mother-child pairs apart from unrelated individuals, the researchers ran deep NGS to compare the TCR beta repertoires of mothers and children. The mean age was about 38 +/- 4 years for the mothers and 11 +/- 4 years for the children. After adapter ligation with NEBNext reagents, the libraries were sequenced on Illumina HiSeq 2000 with 100+100 nt paired-end reads. To avoid cross-contamination, the mother libraries and the child libraries were prepared a month apart and sequenced in separate runs. For each donor, between about 500,000 and 2,200,000 distinct TCR beta clonotypes were identified. Naive TCR beta clonotypes were estimated from low-frequency clonotypes matched to each donor's FACS-determined naive share, without sorting.

This sequence was found in a woman in her 40s in good health. The rearrangement joined TRBV29-1 to TRBJ2-1; the D segment could be TRBD1, given 6 matching bases. Sample: blood. Read as DNA, the sequence is TGCAGCGTTCTCCGGGACATCGGAAATGAGCAGTTCTTC. This is translated as CSVLRDIGNEQFF.